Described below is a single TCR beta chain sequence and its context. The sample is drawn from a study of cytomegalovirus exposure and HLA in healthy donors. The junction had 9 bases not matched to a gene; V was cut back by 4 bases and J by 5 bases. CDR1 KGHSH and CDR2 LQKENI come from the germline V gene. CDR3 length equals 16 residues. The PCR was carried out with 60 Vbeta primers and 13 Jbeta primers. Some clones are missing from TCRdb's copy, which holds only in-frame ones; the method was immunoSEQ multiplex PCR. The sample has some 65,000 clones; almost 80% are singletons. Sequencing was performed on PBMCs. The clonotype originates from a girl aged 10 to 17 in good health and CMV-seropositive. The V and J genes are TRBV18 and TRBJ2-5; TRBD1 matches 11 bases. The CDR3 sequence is CASSQLTGTGGETQYF. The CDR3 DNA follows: TGTGCCAGCTCACAACTAACCGGGACAGGGGGTGAGACCCAGTACTTC. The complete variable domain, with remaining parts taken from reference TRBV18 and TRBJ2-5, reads NAGVMQNPRHLVRRRGQEARLRCSPMKGHSHVYWYRQLPEEGLKFMVYLQKENIIDESGMPKERFSAEFPKEGPSILRIQQVVRGDSAAYFCASSQLTGTGGETQYFGPGTRLLVL.